The present T cell receptor beta chain was sequenced within a study of CD4+ T cells in melanoma (dated by TCRdb to 2022 to 2024). About the full investigation: The study investigated neoantigen-specific CD4+ T cells in human melanoma. Paper-wide results and their limitations: Neoantigen-specific CD4+ T cells were reported to be correlated with the function of CD8+ T cells, macrophages and B cells. According to the report, neoantigen-specific CD4+ T cells in melanoma displayed diverse differentiation states.

The method behind the library was the immunoSEQ multiplex PCR assay. TCRdb obtained this table from immuneACCESS and retained in-frame rearrangements with V and J assigned. These tables miss some clones; where compared with another copy, unresolved V genes account for less than half of the shortfall, and the remainder is unexplained. The sample table holds about 10,000 clones, of which approximately 70% were seen once. The biggest ten clones account for 9% to 15% of the sample. A remark on this clone: Its antigen specificity is not known. Nothing much larger sits one base from this clone, and base qualities are not available.

Patients with melanoma were used as donors. CDR1 and CDR2 are drawn from the germline V gene: SNHLY, FYNNEI. V loses 4 bases at its end and J loses 4 bases; junction bases beyond the gene matches: 7. The CDR3 covers 15 residues, taking in both the cysteine and the phenylalanine. The DNA shown is the 45-base CDR3, in frame from base 1. The sequence derives from a human donor with melanoma. Sample: cells from a culture (not recorded whether cultured in vitro). The V and J genes are TRBV2 and TRBJ1-3; 7 bases in the middle match TRBD1. The CDR3 reads CASSVSYRGGNTIYF. The bases read TGTGCCAGCAGTGTTTCTTACAGGGGAGGAAACACCATATATTTT.